These 23 T cell receptor beta chains share one sample of origin, sequenced in a study of OX40 agonist ivuxolimab in advanced cancers. The table came from immunoSEQ multiplex PCR; TCRdb's copy has only in-frame clones and leaves some out. The sample lists about 70,000 clones; about nine tenths were seen once. The source material was CD4+ or CD8+ T cells sorted from blood, sampled in a trial of the OX40 agonist ivuxolimab. All receptors derive from an adult with an advanced solid tumor such as melanoma, head and neck, liver or kidney cancer.

CDR3 region: CASSRTGGFYEQYF. In nucleotides, the CDR3 is TGTGCCAGCAGCCGGACAGGGGGTTTCTACGAGCAGTACTTC. The chain employs TRBV6-1 and TRBJ2-7, with 10 bases lining up with TRBD1. Trimming at V came to 6 bases and at J to 3 bases, leaving 5 bases not matched to a gene. There are 14 residues in the CDR3. Germline CDR1 reads MNHNS; CDR2 reads SASEGT.

The chain combines TRBV7-9 with TRBJ1-1; D is ambiguous. V shed 0 bases and J shed 11 bases, with 19 bases lying between them. The CDR3 contains 15 residues. Per germline, CDR1 SEHNR and CDR2 FQNEAQ (reference sequence). The DNA for the CDR3 is TGTGCCAGCAGCTTAGCTCAAGTCGGGAGGGTGGATGCTTTCTTT. Translated, it gives CASSLAQVGRVDAFF.

The V call is TRBV7-2, the J call TRBJ1-3; D is possibly TRBD1 (6 bases). The CDR3 covers 16 residues. Per germline, CDR1 SGHTA and CDR2 FQGNSA. Between the trimmed V and J ends, which lost 6 bases and 2 bases, there was a span of 17 bases. In nucleotides, the CDR3 is TGTGCCAGCAGTCTCCAGTGGGGGCTCGCTGGAAACACCATATATTTT. Residues: CASSLQWGLAGNTIYF.

This rearrangement joins TRBV5-8 to TRBJ2-5; D possibly corresponds to TRBD1 (6 bases). The germline V and J ends were trimmed by 1 base and 1 base, with 11 bases remaining between them. The CDR3 runs 15 residues. Germline V lookup: CDR1 SGHTS, CDR2 YDEGEE. As DNA, the CDR3 is TGTGCCAGCAGCTTGCTTGGGGGCCCCCAAGAGACCCAGTACTTC. This sequence encodes CASSLLGGPQETQYF. Supplemented by reference TRBV5-8 and TRBJ2-5, the full variable domain reads EAGVTQSPTHLIKTRGQQATLRCSPISGHTSVYWYQQALGLGLQFLLWYDEGEERNRGNFPPRFSGRQFPNYSSELNVNALELEDSALYLCASSLLGGPQETQYFGPGTRLLVL.

This rearrangement joins TRBV6-5 to TRBJ2-3; no reliable D call. The CDR3 runs to 13 residues. CDR1 is MNHEY and CDR2 is SVGAGI in the germline V gene. Trimming took 6 bases from V and 7 from J, leaving 14 bases between them. The CDR3 nucleotides read TGTGCCAGCAGATATGACACCATGTATACGCAGTATTTT. Its protein product is CASRYDTMYTQYF.

The chain links TRBV6-5 to TRBJ2-5; 15 nucleotides agree with TRBD2. Trimming took 5 bases from V and 4 from J; bases not matched to a gene: 2. Looked up from germline, CDR1 is MNHEY and CDR2 is SVGAGI. CDR3 length: 15 residues. The CDR3 is CASSGLAGGTETQYF. DNA of the CDR3: TGTGCCAGCAGTGGACTAGCGGGGGGGACAGAGACCCAGTACTTC.

The V and J genes are TRBV7-9 and TRBJ1-1, with D possibly matching TRBD1 (6 bases). The V end was cut by 3 bases, the J end by 2 bases, with 10 bases between. The CDR3 totals 14 residues. Germline V CDR1 and CDR2: SEHNR, FQNEAQ (reference sequence). CDR3 sequence: CASSFEQGNTEAFF. DNA for the CDR3: TGTGCCAGCAGCTTCGAACAGGGTAACACTGAAGCTTTCTTT.

This clone was seen more than once but under ten times. The CDR3 coding sequence is TGTGCCAGCAGCTGGGGGGGGCCTGGGACCTACGAGCAGTACTTC. This translates into CASSWGGPGTYEQYF. The chain links TRBV7-2 to TRBJ2-7, with D perhaps matching TRBD2 (7 bases). V lost 4 bases and J 2 bases, leaving 15 bases between the germline ends. This CDR3 has 15 residues. Germline V gives CDR1 SGHTA, CDR2 FQGNSA.

The table lists this clone with a count of one. V usage is TRBV5-4 and J usage is TRBJ1-5; 7 positions agree with TRBD1. The junction had 4 bases not matched to a gene; V was cut back by 4 bases and J by 6 bases. This CDR3 comprises 13 residues. Germline V lookup: CDR1 SGHNT, CDR2 YYREEE (reference sequence). The CDR3 loop reads CASSQDRTQPQHF. The CDR3 bases are TGTGCCAGCAGCCAGGACAGGACTCAGCCCCAGCATTTT.

This chain joins TRBV6-6 and TRBJ2-7; a possible D gene is TRBD2 (6 bases). Per the germline V gene, CDR1 is MNHNY and CDR2 is SVGAGI (reference sequence). The CDR3 is 14 amino acids. V lost 4 bases and J lost 0, with 10 bases in between. This CDR3 is CASSLDGSSYEQYF. CDR3 DNA sequence: TGTGCCAGCAGTTTGGACGGGAGCTCCTACGAGCAGTACTTC.

The chain couples TRBV6-1 to TRBJ1-4, with unresolved D. V was trimmed by 4 bases and J by 4 bases, leaving 1 base between them. There are 11 residues in the CDR3. Per the germline V gene, CDR1 is MNHNS and CDR2 is SASEGT. CDR3 DNA: TGTGCCAGCAGTGGTAATGAAAAACTGTTTTTT. It specifies CASSGNEKLFF.

On this clone: Other DNA sequences in this sample translate to the same CDR3. The V and J genes are TRBV6-1 and TRBJ1-6; D unclear. V dropped 1 base and J dropped 10 bases, with 8 bases sitting between them. This CDR3 contains 13 residues. Germline assignment: CDR1 MNHNS and CDR2 SASEGT. The chain's CDR3 is CASSEGGSSPLHF. DNA of the CDR3: TGTGCCAGCAGTGAAGGGGGTAGCTCACCCCTCCACTTT.

This rearrangement joins TRBV12-5 to TRBJ2-3; D is unresolved. V lost 5 bases to trimming and J lost 4 bases, with 7 bases between them. Germline assignment: CDR1 LGHNT and CDR2 FRNRAP. There are 12 residues in the CDR3. This CDR3 reads CASGNSADTQYF. In DNA, the CDR3 is TGTGCTAGTGGTAACTCCGCAGATACGCAGTATTTT.

This chain connects TRBV18 to TRBJ2-7; TRBD1 aligns across 7 bases. The CDR3 sequence is 15 residues long. With 2 bases clipped from V and 0 bases from J, the junction kept 4 bases outside the gene matches. Germline V gene lookup returns CDR1 KGHSH and CDR2 LQKENI. The CDR3 spells CASSPTDRYSYEQYF. For the CDR3, the DNA is TGTGCCAGCTCACCAACGGACAGGTACTCCTACGAGCAGTACTTC.

The chain employs TRBV5-6 and TRBJ1-6; D is undetermined. The length of the CDR3 is 16 residues. Germline lookup yields CDR1 SGHDT and CDR2 YYEEEE. The V end was cut by 0 bases, the J end by 6 bases, with 13 bases between. CDR3 sequence: CASSLVSPSVNSPLHF. The CDR3 bases are TGTGCCAGCAGCTTGGTGTCCCCGTCGGTTAATTCACCCCTCCACTTT.

The V and J genes are TRBV7-2 and TRBJ1-2; no definite D call. V was shortened by 2 bases and J by 3 bases, with 7 bases between the two germline ends. Germline values: CDR1 SGHTA, CDR2 FQGNSA. This CDR3 has 13 residues. The CDR3 reads CASSLYKDYGYTF. CDR3 sequence (DNA): TGTGCCAGCAGCTTATACAAAGACTATGGCTACACCTTC.

The chain has TRBV30 and TRBJ2-5, with D maybe TRBD2 (5 bases). Germline CDR1 is GTSNPN and CDR2 is SVGIG (reference sequence). The CDR3 totals 12 residues. V shed 3 bases and J shed 6 bases, with 11 bases lying between them. CDR3 residues: CAWSGRVKTQYF. The CDR3 DNA reads as TGTGCCTGGAGCGGGCGGGTGAAGACCCAGTACTTC.

This chain connects TRBV7-2 to TRBJ1-6; the D gene is possibly TRBD1 (6 bases). V lost 4 bases to trimming and J lost 8 bases, with 12 bases between them. From germline, CDR1 is SGHTA and CDR2 FQGNSA. This CDR3 contains 14 residues. The CDR3 DNA reads as TGTGCCAGCAGCTCAGGGGAGGTTTATTCACCCCTCCACTTT. Protein sequence: CASSSGEVYSPLHF.

The CDR3 region has the DNA TGTGCCAGCAGTTTAGTAGGCACCCGTTCCTACGAGCAGTACTTC. Its protein product is CASSLVGTRSYEQYF. This rearrangement joins TRBV28 to TRBJ2-7, with no clear D. This CDR3 region has 15 residues. The V gene lost 2 bases and the J gene lost 1 base, with 12 bases spanning the gap. Germline assignment: CDR1 MDHEN and CDR2 SYDVKM. Together with reference TRBV28 and TRBJ2-7, the CDR3 gives the full variable domain: DVKVTQSSRYLVKRTGEKVFLECVQDMDHENMFWYRQDPGLGLRLIYFSYDVKMKEKGDIPEGYSVSREKKERFSLILESASTNQTSMYLCASSLVGTRSYEQYFGPGTRLTVT.

The chain links TRBV18 to TRBJ2-1; 9 nucleotides align to TRBD2. The CDR3 has 17 amino acids. Germline-derived CDR1 and CDR2 are KGHSH and LQKENI. The V gene end was trimmed by 3 bases and the J gene end by 0 bases; junction bases not matched to a gene: 6. As DNA, the CDR3 is TGTGCCAGCTCACCTCTCAGCGGGGGGAGCTCCTACAATGAGCAGTTCTTC. This sequence encodes CASSPLSGGSSYNEQFF. Variable domain in full (rest from reference TRBV18 and TRBJ2-1): NAGVMQNPRHLVRRRGQEARLRCSPMKGHSHVYWYRQLPEEGLKFMVYLQKENIIDESGMPKERFSAEFPKEGPSILRIQQVVRGDSAAYFCASSPLSGGSSYNEQFFGPGTRLTVL.

This sequence joins TRBV5-1 and TRBJ2-7; D gene uncertain. The V gene lost 0 bases and the J gene lost 2 bases, with 12 bases spanning the gap. The CDR3 length is 15 residues. Germline V CDR1 and CDR2: SGHRS, YFSETQ. The CDR3 sequence: CASSLGQRPPYEQYF. CDR3 nucleotides: TGCGCCAGCAGCTTGGGCCAGAGACCCCCCTACGAGCAGTACTTC.

The chain recombines TRBV5-1 with TRBJ2-6; D unresolved. Trimming left V 4 bases short and J 2 bases short, with 10 bases between. The V gene's germline CDR1 is SGHRS and CDR2 YFSETQ. The CDR3 extends over 15 amino acids. The CDR3: CASSVQVPGANVLTF. Written as DNA, the CDR3 is TGCGCCAGCAGCGTTCAGGTACCTGGGGCCAACGTCCTGACTTTC.

The V gene is TRBV7-9, the J gene TRBJ1-2; no clear D. Germline lookup yields CDR1 SEHNR and CDR2 FQNEAQ (reference sequence). The germline V and J ends were trimmed by 4 bases and 4 bases, with 10 bases remaining between them. The CDR3 is 13 amino acids. The CDR3 DNA sequence: TGTGCCAGCAGCTCTTCAGGAGCCTATGGCTACACCTTC. Protein: CASSSSGAYGYTF.